This TCR beta chain was obtained from a study of STAT3 mutations in large granular lymphocyte leukemia. General observations from the study: Every T-cell large granular lymphocyte leukemia patient had at least one immunodominant TCR beta clonotype.

Generated by immunoSEQ multiplex PCR, the TCRdb table keeps only in-frame clones and is missing some. The table includes 6,000 or so clones, about 34% detected once. In its sample, this clone was seen a few times. Antigen: not known. This CDR3 has 11 residues. CDR1 and CDR2 (germline): DFQATT, SNEGSKA (reference sequence). Trimming shortened V by 5 bases and J by 1 base, and 5 bases separated the two germline ends. The sequenced material came from peripheral blood mononuclear cells. The chain recombines TRBV20-1 with TRBJ1-1; no clear D gene. This sequence was found in a woman aged 35 to 49 with T-cell large granular lymphocyte leukemia. Some clones in this sample may be carry-over from other donors' samples. For the CDR3, the DNA is TGCAGTGCTTATACGAACACTGAAGCTTTCTTT. It is translated as CSAYTNTEAFF.